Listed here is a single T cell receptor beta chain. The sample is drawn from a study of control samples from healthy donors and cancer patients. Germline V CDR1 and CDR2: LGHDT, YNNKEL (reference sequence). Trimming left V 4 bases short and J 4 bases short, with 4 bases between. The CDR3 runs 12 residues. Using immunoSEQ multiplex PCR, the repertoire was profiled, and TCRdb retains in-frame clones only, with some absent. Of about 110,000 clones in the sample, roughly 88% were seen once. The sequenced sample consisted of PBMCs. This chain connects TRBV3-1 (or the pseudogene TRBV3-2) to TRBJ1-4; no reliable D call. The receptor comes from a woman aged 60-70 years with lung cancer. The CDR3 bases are TGTGCCAGCAGCCCGCATAATGAAAAACTGTTTTTT. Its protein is CASSPHNEKLFF.